This T cell receptor beta chain comes out of a study of control samples from healthy donors and cancer patients. The V gene's germline CDR1 is MNHEY and CDR2 SMNVEV (reference sequence). V lost 7 bases and J lost 1, with 16 bases in between. The CDR3 sequence is 15 residues long. Profiling relied on immunoSEQ multiplex PCR, and the TCRdb table lists in-frame clones only, not all of them. Here the sample spans 130,000 to 150,000 clones, more than 90% being singletons. The specimen sequenced was blood. This clonotype originated in a man aged 25 to 40 in good health. V gene TRBV27 combines with J gene TRBJ1-1, with D unresolved. The CDR3 loop is CASTLAPSGNTEAFF. Written as DNA, the CDR3 is TGTGCCAGCACTTTGGCCCCCTCAGGGAACACTGAAGCTTTCTTT.